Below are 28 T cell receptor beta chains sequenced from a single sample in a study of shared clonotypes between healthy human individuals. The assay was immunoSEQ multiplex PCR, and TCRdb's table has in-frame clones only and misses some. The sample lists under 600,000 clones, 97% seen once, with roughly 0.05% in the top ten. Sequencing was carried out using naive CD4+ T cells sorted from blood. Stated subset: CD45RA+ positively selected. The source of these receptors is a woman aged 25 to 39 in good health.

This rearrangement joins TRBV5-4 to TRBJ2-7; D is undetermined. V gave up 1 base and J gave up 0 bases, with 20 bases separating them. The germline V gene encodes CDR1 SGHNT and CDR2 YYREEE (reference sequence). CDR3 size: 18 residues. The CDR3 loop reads CASSLRGLRAEASYEQYF. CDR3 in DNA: TGTGCCAGCAGCTTGCGTGGGCTTAGGGCCGAAGCCTCCTACGAGCAGTACTTC. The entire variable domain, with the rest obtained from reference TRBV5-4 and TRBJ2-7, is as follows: ETGVTQSPTHLIKTRGQQVTLRCSSQSGHNTVSWYQQALGQGPQFIFQYYREEENGRGNFPPRFSGLQFPNYSSELNVNALELDDSALYLCASSLRGLRAEASYEQYFGPGTRLTVT.

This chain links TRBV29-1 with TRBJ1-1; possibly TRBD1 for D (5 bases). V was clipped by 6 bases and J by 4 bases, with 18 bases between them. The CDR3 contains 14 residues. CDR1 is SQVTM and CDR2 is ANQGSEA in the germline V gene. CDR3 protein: CSVRPGRGSTEAFF. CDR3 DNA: TGCAGCGTCCGCCCAGGGCGAGGGAGCACTGAAGCTTTCTTT.

CDR3 loop: CASSPSTDEQFF. The CDR3 nucleotides read TGTGCCAGCTCACCAAGTACGGATGAGCAGTTCTTC. The chain is built from TRBV18 and TRBJ2-1; D gene unclear. Germline lookup yields CDR1 KGHSH and CDR2 LQKENI. The V and J ends lost 2 bases and 8 bases respectively, with 7 bases between them. The length of the CDR3 is 12 residues.

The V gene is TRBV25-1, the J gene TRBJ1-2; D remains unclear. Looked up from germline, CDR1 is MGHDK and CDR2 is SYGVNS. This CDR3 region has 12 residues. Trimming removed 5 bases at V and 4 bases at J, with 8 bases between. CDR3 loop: CASSTAPYGYTF. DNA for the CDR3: TGTGCCAGCAGTACGGCACCCTATGGCTACACCTTC.

CDR3 nucleotides: TGTGCCAGCAGTGCGGTGACAGGGAGGGGTACTGAAGCTTTCTTT. Encoded protein: CASSAVTGRGTEAFF. V usage is TRBV6-5 and J usage is TRBJ1-1; 7 bases fit TRBD1. CDR1 is MNHEY, CDR2 SVGAGI, per germline. This CDR3 is built from 15 residues. V dropped 5 bases and J dropped 5; count of bases not matched to a gene: 11.

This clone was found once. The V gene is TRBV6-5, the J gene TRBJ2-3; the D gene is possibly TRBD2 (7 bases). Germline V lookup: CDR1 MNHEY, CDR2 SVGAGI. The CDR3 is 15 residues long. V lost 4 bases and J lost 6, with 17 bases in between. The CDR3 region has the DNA TGTGCCAGCAGTTGGAGGACCAAGGGGGGGGATACGCAGTATTTT. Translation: CASSWRTKGGDTQYF.

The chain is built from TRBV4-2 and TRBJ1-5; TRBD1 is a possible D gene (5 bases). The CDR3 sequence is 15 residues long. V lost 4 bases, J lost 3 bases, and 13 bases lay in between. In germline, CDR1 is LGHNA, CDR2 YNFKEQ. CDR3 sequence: CASSPPGAVNQPQHF. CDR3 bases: TGTGCCAGCAGCCCCCCCGGGGCAGTCAATCAGCCCCAGCATTTT.

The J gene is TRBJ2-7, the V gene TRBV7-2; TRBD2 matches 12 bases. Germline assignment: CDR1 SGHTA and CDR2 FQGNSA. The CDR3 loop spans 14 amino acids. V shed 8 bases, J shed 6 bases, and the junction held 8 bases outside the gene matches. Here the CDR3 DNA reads TGTGCCAGCGCACAGACTAGCGGGAGAGGCGAGCAGTACTTC. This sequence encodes CASAQTSGRGEQYF.

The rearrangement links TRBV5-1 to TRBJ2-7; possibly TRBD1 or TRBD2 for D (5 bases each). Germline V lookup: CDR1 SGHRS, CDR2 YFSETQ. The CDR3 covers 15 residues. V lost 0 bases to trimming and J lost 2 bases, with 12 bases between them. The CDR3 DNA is TGCGCCAGCAGCTTGGTCCGGGGCTATCCCTACGAGCAGTACTTC. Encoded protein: CASSLVRGYPYEQYF.

The CDR3 here is CASGEQGIGNTIYF. In nucleotides, the CDR3 is TGTGCCAGCGGGGAGCAGGGGATTGGAAACACCATATATTTT. This chain joins TRBV2 and TRBJ1-3, with D possibly matching TRBD1 (6 bases). Germline V lookup: CDR1 SNHLY, CDR2 FYNNEI. Trimming cost V 8 bases and J 3 bases, with 14 bases left between them. This CDR3 has 14 amino acids.

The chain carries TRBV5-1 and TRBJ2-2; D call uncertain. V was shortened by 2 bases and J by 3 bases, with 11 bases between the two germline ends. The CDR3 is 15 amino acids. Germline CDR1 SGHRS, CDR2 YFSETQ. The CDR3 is CASSLAGVDTGELFF. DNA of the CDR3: TGCGCCAGCAGCTTAGCTGGAGTCGACACCGGGGAGCTGTTTTTT.

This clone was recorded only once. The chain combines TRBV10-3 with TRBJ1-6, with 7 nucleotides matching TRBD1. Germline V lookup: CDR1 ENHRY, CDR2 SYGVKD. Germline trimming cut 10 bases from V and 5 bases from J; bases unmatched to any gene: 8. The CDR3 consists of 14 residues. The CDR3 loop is CATRQGLDNSPLHF. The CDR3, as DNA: TGTGCCACCCGACAGGGCCTGGATAATTCACCCCTCCACTTT.

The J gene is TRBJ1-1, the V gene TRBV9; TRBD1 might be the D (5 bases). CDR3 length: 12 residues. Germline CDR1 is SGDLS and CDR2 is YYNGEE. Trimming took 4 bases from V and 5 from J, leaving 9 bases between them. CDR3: CASSRQFTEAFF. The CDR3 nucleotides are TGTGCCAGCAGCCGACAGTTTACTGAAGCTTTCTTT.

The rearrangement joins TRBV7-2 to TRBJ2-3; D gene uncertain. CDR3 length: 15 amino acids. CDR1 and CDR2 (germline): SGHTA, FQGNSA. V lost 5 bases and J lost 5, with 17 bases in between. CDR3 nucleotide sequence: TGTGCCAGCAGCCCCTATAGTGTTGCCGGAGATACGCAGTATTTT. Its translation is CASSPYSVAGDTQYF.

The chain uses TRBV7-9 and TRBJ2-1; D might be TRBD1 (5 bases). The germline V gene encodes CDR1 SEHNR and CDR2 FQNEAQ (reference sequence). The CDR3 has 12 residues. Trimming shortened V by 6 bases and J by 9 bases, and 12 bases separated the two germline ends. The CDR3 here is CASSPARGEQFF. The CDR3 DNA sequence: TGTGCCAGCAGTCCCGCTAGGGGTGAGCAGTTCTTC. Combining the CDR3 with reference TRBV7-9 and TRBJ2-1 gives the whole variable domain DTGVSQNPRHKITKRGQNVTFRCDPISEHNRLYWYRQTLGQGPEFLTYFQNEAQLEKSRLLSDRFSAERPKGSFSTLEIQRTEQGDSAMYLCASSPARGEQFFGPGTRLTVL.

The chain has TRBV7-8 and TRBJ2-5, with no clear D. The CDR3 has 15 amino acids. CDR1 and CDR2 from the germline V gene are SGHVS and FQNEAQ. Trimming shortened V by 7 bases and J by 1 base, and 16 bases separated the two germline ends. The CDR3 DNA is TGTGCCAGCACTCCGAGTAGACCTGGCCAAGAGACCCAGTACTTC. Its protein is CASTPSRPGQETQYF.

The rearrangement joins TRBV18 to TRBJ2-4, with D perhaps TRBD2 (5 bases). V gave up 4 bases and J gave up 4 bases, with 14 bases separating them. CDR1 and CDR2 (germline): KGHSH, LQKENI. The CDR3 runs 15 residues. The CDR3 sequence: CASSQTTREKNIQYF. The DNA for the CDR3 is TGTGCCAGCTCACAGACTACAAGGGAAAAAAACATTCAGTACTTC.

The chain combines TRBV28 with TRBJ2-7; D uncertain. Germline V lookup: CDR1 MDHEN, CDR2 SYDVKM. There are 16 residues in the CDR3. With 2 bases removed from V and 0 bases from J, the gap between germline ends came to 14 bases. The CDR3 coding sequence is TGTGCCAGCAGTTTACTGTTTAAGAAGCCCTCCTACGAGCAGTACTTC. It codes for CASSLLFKKPSYEQYF.

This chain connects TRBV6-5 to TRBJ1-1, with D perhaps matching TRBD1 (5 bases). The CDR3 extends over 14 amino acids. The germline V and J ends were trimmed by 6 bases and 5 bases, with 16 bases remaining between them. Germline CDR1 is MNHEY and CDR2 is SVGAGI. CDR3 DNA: TGTGCCAGCAGCCCCAAGTTTGGGGGTACTGAAGCTTTCTTT. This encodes CASSPKFGGTEAFF.

The CDR3 region is CASSLRGRQAGLYGYTF. In nucleotides, the CDR3 is TGTGCCAGCAGTTTAAGGGGACGACAGGCGGGATTGTATGGCTACACCTTC. The chain combines TRBV27 with TRBJ1-2; possibly TRBD1 for D (6 bases). CDR1 and CDR2 from the germline V gene are MNHEY and SMNVEV (reference sequence). Trimming shortened V by 2 bases and J by 5 bases, and 21 bases separated the two germline ends. This CDR3 has 17 amino acids.

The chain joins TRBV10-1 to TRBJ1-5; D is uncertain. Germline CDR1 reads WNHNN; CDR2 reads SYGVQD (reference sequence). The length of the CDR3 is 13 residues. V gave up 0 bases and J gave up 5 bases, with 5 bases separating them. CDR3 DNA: TGCGCCAGCAGTGAGTCGCTAGATCAGCCCCAGCATTTT. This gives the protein CASSESLDQPQHF.

The CDR3 bases are TGTGCCAGCTCCTCGTCGGCACTTAGCACAGATACGCAGTATTTT. Translating gives CASSSSALSTDTQYF. The chain uses TRBV18 and TRBJ2-3; D not resolved. Germline V lookup: CDR1 KGHSH, CDR2 LQKENI. V gave up 6 bases and J gave up 0 bases, with 13 bases separating them. CDR3 length: 15 residues.

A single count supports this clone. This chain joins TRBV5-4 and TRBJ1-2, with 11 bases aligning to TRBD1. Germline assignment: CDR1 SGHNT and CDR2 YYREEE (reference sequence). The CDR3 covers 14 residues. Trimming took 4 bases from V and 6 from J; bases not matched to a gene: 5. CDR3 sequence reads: CASSPGQGANGYTF. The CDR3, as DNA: TGTGCCAGCAGCCCAGGACAGGGGGCGAATGGCTACACCTTC. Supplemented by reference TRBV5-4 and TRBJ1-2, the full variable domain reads ETGVTQSPTHLIKTRGQQVTLRCSSQSGHNTVSWYQQALGQGPQFIFQYYREEENGRGNFPPRFSGLQFPNYSSELNVNALELDDSALYLCASSPGQGANGYTFGSGTRLTVV.

The CDR3 bases are TGTGCCGGGTGCAAAGCATGGGGCCTTAACTATGGCTACACCTTC. Amino acid sequence: CAGCKAWGLNYGYTF. V gene TRBV5-3 combines with J gene TRBJ1-2, with a weak D call TRBD1 (5 bases). TRBV5-3 is annotated as an ORF whose role is uncertain. The V gene lost 10 bases and the J gene lost 1 base, with 20 bases spanning the gap. The CDR3 has 15 amino acids.

In DNA form, the CDR3 reads TGTGCCAGCTCACCACAGGAGAATGAAAAACTGTTTTTT. It yields the protein CASSPQENEKLFF. This rearrangement joins TRBV18 to TRBJ1-4; D is ambiguous. V was clipped by 1 base and J by 5 bases, with 5 bases between them. Germline CDR1 reads KGHSH; CDR2 reads LQKENI. The CDR3 runs to 13 residues. Full variable domain (missing parts from reference TRBV18 and TRBJ1-4): NAGVMQNPRHLVRRRGQEARLRCSPMKGHSHVYWYRQLPEEGLKFMVYLQKENIIDESGMPKERFSAEFPKEGPSILRIQQVVRGDSAAYFCASSPQENEKLFFGSGTQLSVL.

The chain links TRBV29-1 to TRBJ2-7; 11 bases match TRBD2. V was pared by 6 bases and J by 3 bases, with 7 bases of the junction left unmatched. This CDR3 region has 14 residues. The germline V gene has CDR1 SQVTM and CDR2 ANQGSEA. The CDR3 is CSVAILAGGYEQYF. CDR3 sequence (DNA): TGCAGCGTCGCTATCCTAGCGGGAGGCTACGAGCAGTACTTC.

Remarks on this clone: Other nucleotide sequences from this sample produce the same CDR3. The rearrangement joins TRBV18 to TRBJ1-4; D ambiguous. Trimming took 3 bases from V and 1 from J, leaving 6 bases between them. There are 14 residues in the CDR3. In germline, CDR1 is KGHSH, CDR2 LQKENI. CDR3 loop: CASSPRGTNEKLFF. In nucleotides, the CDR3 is TGTGCCAGCTCACCCCGTGGAACTAATGAAAAACTGTTTTTT.

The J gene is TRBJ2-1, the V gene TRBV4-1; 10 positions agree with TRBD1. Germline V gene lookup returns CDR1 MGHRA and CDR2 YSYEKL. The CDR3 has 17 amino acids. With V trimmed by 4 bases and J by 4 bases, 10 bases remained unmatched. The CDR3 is CASSRGTVGQGYNEQFF. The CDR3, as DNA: TGCGCCAGCAGCCGAGGTACCGTGGGACAGGGGTACAATGAGCAGTTCTTC.